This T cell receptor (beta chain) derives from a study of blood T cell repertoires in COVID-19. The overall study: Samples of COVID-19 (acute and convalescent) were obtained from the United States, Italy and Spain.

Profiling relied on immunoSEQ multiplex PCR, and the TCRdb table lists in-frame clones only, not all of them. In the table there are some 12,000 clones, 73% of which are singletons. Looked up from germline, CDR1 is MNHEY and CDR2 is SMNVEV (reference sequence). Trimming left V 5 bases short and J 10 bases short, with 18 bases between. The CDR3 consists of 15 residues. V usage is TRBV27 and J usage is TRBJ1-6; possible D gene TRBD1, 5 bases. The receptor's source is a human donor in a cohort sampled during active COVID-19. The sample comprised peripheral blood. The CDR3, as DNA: TGTGCCAGCAGTACAGGTCGGGGGATGAGGTCACCCCTCCACTTT. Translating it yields CASSTGRGMRSPLHF.